This paragraph covers one TCR beta chain sequence. Generated by immunoSEQ multiplex PCR, the TCRdb table keeps only in-frame clones and is missing some. There are some 18,000 clones in the sample; about 80% occur only once, and 4.5% to 5.5% lies in the top ten. This specimen comes from a study of somatic mutations in cytotoxic T cells in rheumatoid arthritis. About the research overall: It was right after diagnosis, before any treatment, that patient blood (around 32 ml EDTA) was drawn.

CDR1 and CDR2 from the germline V gene are MGHRA and YSYEKL. J gave up 5 bases and V 1 base, and 12 bases lay outside the gene matches. The CDR3 is 18 amino acids. Magnetic beads with positive selection isolated CD4+ and CD8+ fractions, whose purity was verified by flow cytometry. This chain joins TRBV4-1 and TRBJ2-7; TRBD1 matches 12 bases. The sequence was obtained from an adult with rheumatoid arthritis. Sequences were obtained from CD8+ T cells sorted from blood. The CDR3 reads CASSQAFGDRGHLNEQYF. CDR3 DNA: TGCGCCAGCAGCCAAGCCTTCGGGGACAGGGGGCATCTTAACGAGCAGTACTTC.